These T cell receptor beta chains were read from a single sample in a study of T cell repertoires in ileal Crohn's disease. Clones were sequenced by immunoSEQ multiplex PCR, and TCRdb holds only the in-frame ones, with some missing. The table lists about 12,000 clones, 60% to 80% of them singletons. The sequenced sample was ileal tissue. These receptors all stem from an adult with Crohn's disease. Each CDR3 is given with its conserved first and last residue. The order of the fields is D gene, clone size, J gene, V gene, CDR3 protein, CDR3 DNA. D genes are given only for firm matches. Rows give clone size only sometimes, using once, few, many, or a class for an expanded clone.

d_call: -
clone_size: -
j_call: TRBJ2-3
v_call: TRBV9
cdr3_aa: CASSVQDQDTQYF
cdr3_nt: TGTGCCAGCAGCGTCCAAGATCAAGATACGCAGTATTTT

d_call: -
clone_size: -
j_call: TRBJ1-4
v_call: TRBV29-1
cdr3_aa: CSVEDQGLGEKLFF
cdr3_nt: TGCAGCGTTGAAGATCAGGGATTAGGAGAAAAACTGTTTTTT

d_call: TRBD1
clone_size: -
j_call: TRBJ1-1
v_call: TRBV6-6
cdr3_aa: CASSYSTGVYTEAFF
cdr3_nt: TGTGCCAGCAGTTACTCTACAGGGGTTTACACTGAAGCTTTCTTT

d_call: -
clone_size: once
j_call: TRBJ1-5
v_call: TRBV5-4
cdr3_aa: CASGTANQPQHF
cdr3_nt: TGTGCCAGCGGGACCGCCAATCAGCCCCAGCATTTT

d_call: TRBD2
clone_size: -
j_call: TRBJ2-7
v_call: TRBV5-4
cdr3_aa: CASSRTSGGSYEQYF
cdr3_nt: TGTGCCAGCAGCCGGACTAGCGGGGGATCCTACGAGCAGTACTTC

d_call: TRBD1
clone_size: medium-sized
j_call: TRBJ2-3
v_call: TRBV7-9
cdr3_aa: CASSVPGQGSTDTQYF
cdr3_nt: TGTGCCAGCAGCGTTCCGGGACAGGGTAGCACAGATACGCAGTATTTT

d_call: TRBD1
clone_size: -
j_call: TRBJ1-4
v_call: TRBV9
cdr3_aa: CASSAGQINEKLFF
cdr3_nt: TGTGCCAGCAGCGCGGGACAGATTAATGAAAAACTGTTTTTT

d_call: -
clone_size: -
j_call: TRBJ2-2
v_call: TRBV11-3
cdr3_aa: CASSLVTGGTGELFF
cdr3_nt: TGTGCCAGCAGCTTAGTTACTGGGGGCACCGGGGAGCTGTTTTTT

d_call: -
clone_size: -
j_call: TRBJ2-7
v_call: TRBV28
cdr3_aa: CASVRAPYEQYF
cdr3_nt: TGTGCCAGCGTGAGGGCCCCCTACGAGCAGTACTTC

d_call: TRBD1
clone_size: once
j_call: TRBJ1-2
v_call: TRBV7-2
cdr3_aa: CASTLDRVYGYTF
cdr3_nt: TGTGCCAGCACCCTGGACAGGGTCTATGGCTACACCTTC

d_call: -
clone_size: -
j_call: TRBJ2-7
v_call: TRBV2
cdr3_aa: CASRGNPYEQYF
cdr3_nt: TGTGCCAGCAGGGGAAATCCCTACGAGCAGTACTTC

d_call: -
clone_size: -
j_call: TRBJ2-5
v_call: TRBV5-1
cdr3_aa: CASSLTSGVAETQYF
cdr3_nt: TGCGCCAGCAGCTTAACCTCAGGGGTTGCAGAGACCCAGTACTTC

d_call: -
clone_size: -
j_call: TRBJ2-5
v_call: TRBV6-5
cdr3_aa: CASSTRGLQETQYF
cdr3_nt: TGTGCCAGCAGCACCCGGGGGCTCCAAGAGACCCAGTACTTC

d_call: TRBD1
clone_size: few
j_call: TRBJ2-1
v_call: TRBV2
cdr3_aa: CASSIGQGARNEQFF
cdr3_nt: TGTGCCAGCAGCATAGGACAGGGGGCTAGGAATGAGCAGTTCTTC

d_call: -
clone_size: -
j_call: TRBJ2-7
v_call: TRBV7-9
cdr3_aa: CASSTPQGGRREQYF
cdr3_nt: TGTGCCAGCAGCACCCCCCAGGGGGGCAGACGCGAGCAGTACTTC

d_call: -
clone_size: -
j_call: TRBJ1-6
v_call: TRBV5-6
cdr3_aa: CASSLRLGSGNSPLHF
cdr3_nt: TGTGCCAGCAGCTTGCGGTTAGGGTCGGGAAATTCACCCCTCCACTTT

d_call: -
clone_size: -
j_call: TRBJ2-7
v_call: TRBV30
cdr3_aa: CAWSVGGSSYEQYF
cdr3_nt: TGTGCCTGGAGTGTAGGGGGGAGCTCCTACGAGCAGTACTTC

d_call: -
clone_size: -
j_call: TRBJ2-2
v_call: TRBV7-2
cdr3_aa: CASSLGGTGELFF
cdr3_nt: TGTGCCAGCAGCTTAGGAGGCACCGGGGAGCTGTTTTTT

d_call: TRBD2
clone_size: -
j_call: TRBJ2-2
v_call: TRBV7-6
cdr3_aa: CASSFTSGGAGMTGELFF
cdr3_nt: TGTGCCAGCAGCTTTACTAGCGGGGGGGCCGGAATGACCGGGGAGCTGTTTTTT

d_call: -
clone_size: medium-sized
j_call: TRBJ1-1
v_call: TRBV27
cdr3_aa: CASTPSRGTTWDTEAFF
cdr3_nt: TGTGCCAGCACTCCCTCAAGGGGAACCACTTGGGACACTGAAGCTTTCTTT

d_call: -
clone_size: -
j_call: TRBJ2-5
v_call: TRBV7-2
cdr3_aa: CTSSLRLEETQYF
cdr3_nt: TGTACCAGCAGCTTAAGGCTTGAGGAGACCCAGTACTTC

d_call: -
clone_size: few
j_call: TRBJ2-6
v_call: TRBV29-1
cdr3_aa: CSVDPTGAGANVLTF
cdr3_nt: TGCAGCGTTGACCCTACAGGTGCTGGGGCCAACGTCCTGACTTTC

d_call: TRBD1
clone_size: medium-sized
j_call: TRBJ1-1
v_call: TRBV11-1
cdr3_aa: CASSDTGGPEAFF
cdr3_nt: TGTGCCAGCAGCGACACAGGGGGCCCTGAAGCTTTCTTT

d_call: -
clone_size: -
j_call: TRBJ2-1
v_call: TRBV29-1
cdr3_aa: CSVESGTPGQFF
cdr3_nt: TGCAGCGTTGAGTCCGGGACCCCCGGCCAGTTCTTC

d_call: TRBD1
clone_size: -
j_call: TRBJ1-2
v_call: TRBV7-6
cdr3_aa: CASSLRGGGSYTF
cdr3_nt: TGTGCCAGCAGCTTAAGAGGGGGCGGAAGCTACACCTTC

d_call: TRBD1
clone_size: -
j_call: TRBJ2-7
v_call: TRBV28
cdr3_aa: CASSFATGGNEQYF
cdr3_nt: TGTGCCAGCAGTTTTGCGACAGGGGGCAACGAGCAGTACTTC

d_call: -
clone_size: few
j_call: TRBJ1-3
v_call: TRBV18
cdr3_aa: CASSPAGGNTIYF
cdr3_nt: TGTGCCAGCTCACCAGCAGGTGGAAACACCATATATTTT

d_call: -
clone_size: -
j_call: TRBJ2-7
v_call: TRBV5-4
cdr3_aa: CASSPRGRGGSYEQYF
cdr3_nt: TGTGCCAGCAGCCCCCGTGGCCGGGGCGGTTCCTACGAGCAGTACTTC

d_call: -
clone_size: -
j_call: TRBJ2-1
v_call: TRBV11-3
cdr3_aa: CASSVGGYGHNEQFF
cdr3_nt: TGTGCCAGCAGCGTGGGGGGTTATGGTCACAATGAGCAGTTCTTC

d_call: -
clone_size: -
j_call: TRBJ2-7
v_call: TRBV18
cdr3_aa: CASSPDGSYEQYF
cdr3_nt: TGTGCCAGCTCACCGGACGGCTCCTACGAGCAGTACTTC

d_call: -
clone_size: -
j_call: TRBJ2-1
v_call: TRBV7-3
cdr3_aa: CASSFSLVNEQFF
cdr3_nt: TGTGCCAGCAGCTTCTCCCTAGTCAATGAGCAGTTCTTC

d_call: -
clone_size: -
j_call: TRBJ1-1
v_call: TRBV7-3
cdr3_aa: CASRWGPNTEAFF
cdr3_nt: TGTGCCAGCAGGTGGGGACCGAACACTGAAGCTTTCTTT

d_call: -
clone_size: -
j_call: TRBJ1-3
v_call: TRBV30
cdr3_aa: CAWRSGQRSGNTIYF
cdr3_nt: TGTGCCTGGAGATCCGGGCAGCGCTCTGGAAACACCATATATTTT

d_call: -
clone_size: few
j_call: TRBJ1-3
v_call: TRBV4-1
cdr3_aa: CASSQGGAGNTIYF
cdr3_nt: TGCGCCAGCAGCCAAGGAGGGGCTGGAAACACCATATATTTT

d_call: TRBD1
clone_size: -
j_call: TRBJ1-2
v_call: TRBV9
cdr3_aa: CASSPRTGLYGYTF
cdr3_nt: TGTGCCAGCAGCCCCAGGACAGGGCTATATGGCTACACCTTC

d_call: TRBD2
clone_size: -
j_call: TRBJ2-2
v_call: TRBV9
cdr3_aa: CASSFGLAGTGTGELFF
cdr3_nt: TGTGCCAGCAGCTTCGGACTAGCGGGGACGGGGACCGGGGAGCTGTTTTTT

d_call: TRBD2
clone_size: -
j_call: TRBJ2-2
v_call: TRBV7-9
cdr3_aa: CASSLGEGTGELFF
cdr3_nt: TGTGCCAGCAGCTTGGGGGAGGGCACCGGGGAGCTGTTTTTT

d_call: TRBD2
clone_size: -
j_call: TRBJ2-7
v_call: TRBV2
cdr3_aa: CASSAGGRRAVYEQYF
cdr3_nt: TGTGCCAGCAGTGCGGGAGGGAGGCGTGCCGTCTACGAGCAGTACTTC

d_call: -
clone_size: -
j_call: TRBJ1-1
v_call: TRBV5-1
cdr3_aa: CASSLGPGSTEAFF
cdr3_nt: TGCGCCAGCAGCTTGGGTCCGGGGAGCACTGAAGCTTTCTTT

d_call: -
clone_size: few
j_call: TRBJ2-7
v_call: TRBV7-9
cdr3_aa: CASSSPAGGLYEQYF
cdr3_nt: TGTGCCAGCAGCTCCCCGGCAGGCGGCCTTTACGAGCAGTACTTC

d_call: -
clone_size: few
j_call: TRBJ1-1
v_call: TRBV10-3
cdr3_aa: CAISTSENTEAFF
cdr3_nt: TGTGCCATCAGTACCTCAGAGAACACTGAAGCTTTCTTT

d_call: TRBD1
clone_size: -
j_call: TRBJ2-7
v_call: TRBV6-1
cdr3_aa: CASSFDRGSYEQYF
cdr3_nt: TGTGCCAGCAGTTTCGACAGGGGGTCCTACGAGCAGTACTTC

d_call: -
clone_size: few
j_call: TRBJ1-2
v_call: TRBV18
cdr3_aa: CASSPDKNYGYTF
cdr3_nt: TGTGCCAGCTCACCCGACAAAAACTATGGCTACACCTTC

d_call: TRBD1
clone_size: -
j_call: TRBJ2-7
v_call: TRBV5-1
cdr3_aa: CASSLASRQGYEQYF
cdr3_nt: TGCGCCAGCAGCTTGGCGTCAAGACAGGGCTACGAGCAGTACTTC

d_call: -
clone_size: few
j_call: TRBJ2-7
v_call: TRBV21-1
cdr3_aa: CASTRKEGAKEQYF
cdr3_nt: TGTGCCAGCACTCGAAAAGAGGGAGCAAAAGAGCAGTACTTC

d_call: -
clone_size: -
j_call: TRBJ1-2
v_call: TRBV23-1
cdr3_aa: CASSQSNRQRYTF
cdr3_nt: TGCGCCAGCAGTCAATCAAACAGGCAACGCTACACCTTC

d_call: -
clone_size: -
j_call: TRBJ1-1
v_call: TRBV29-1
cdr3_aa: CSGGQVNTEAFF
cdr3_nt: TGCAGTGGGGGTCAGGTGAACACTGAAGCTTTCTTT

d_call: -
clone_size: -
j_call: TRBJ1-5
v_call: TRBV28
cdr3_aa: CASSLSAGYSNQPQHF
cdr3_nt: TGTGCCAGCAGTTTATCGGCAGGGTATAGCAATCAGCCCCAGCATTTT

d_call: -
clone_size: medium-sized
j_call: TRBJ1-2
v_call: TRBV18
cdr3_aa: CASSEGGDYGYTF
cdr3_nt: TGTGCCAGCTCAGAAGGGGGAGACTATGGCTACACCTTC

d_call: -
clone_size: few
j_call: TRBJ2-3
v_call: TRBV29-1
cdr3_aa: CSVDQDTQYF
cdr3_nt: TGCAGCGTTGATCAAGATACGCAGTATTTT

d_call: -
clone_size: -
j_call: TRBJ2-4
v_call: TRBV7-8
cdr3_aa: CASSLGRAKNIQYF
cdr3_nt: TGTGCCAGCAGCCTAGGGCGGGCCAAAAACATTCAGTACTTC

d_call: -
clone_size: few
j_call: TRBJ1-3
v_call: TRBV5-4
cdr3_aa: CASSSTGTRQGNTIYF
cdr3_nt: TGTGCCAGCAGCTCGACCGGGACACGTCAAGGAAACACCATATATTTT

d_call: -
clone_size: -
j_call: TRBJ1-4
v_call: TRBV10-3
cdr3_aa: CAISRAINEKLFF
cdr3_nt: TGTGCCATCAGTCGGGCCATAAATGAAAAACTGTTTTTT

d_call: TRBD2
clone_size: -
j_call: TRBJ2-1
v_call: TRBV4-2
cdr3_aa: CASSQTGLAGGQAEQFF
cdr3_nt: TGTGCCAGCAGCCAGACTGGCCTCGCGGGGGGGCAGGCTGAGCAGTTCTTC